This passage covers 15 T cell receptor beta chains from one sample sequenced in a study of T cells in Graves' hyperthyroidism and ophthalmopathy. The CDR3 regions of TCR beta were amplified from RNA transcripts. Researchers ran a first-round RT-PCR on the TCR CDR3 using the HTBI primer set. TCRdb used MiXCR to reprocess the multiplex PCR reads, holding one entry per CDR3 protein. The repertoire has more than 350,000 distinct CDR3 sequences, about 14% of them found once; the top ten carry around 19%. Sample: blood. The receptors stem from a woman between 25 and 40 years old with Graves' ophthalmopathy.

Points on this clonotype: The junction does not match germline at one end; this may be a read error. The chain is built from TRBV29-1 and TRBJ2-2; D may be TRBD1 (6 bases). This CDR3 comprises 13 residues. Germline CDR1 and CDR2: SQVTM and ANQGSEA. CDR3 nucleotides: TGCAGCGTTGTGGTAAGGGACACCGGGGAGCTGTCTTTT. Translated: CSVVVRDTGELSF.

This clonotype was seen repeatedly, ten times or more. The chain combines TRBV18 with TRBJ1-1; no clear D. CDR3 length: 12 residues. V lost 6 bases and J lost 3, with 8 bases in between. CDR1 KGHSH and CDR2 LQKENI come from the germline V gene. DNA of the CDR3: TGTGCCAGCTCCGTCGGGGACACTGAAGCTTTCTTT. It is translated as CASSVGDTEAFF. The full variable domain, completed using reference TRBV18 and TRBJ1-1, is NAGVMQNPRHLVRRRGQEARLRCSPMKGHSHVYWYRQLPEEGLKFMVYLQKENIIDESGMPKERFSAEFPKEGPSILRIQQVVRGDSAAYFCASSVGDTEAFFGQGTRLTVV.

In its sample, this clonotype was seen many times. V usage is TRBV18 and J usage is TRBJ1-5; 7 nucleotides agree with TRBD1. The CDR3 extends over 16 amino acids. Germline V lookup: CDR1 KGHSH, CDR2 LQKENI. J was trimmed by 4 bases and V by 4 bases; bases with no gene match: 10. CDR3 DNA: TGTGCCAGCTCACATATATCAGGGGGTAGTAATCAGCCCCAGCATTTT. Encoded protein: CASSHISGGSNQPQHF. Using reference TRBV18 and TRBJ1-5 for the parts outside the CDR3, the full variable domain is NAGVMQNPRHLVRRRGQEARLRCSPMKGHSHVYWYRQLPEEGLKFMVYLQKENIIDESGMPKERFSAEFPKEGPSILRIQQVVRGDSAAYFCASSHISGGSNQPQHFGDGTRLSIL.

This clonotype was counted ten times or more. CDR3 residues: CASSFYRGLLTYEQYF. For the CDR3, the DNA is TGTGCCAGCAGTTTTTATCGAGGGCTTCTCACCTACGAGCAGTACTTC. The chain links TRBV28 to TRBJ2-7, with a possible D match to TRBD2 (5 bases). V was cut by 3 bases and J by 2 bases, with 17 bases left in between. Germline-derived CDR1 and CDR2 are MDHEN and SYDVKM. CDR3 length: 16 amino acids.

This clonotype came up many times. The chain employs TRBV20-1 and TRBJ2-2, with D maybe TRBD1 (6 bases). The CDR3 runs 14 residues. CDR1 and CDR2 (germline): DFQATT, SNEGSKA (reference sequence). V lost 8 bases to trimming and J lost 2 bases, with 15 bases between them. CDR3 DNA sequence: TGCAGTTTGGACAGCCTAACTAACACCGGGGAGCTGTTTTTT. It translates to CSLDSLTNTGELFF.

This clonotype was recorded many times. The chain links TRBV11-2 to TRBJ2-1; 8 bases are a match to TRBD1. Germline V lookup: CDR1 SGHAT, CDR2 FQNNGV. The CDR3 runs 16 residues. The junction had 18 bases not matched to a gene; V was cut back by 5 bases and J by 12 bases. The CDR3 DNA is TGTGCCAGCAGCCGAACGTGGACAGGGAATACGTTAGGGCAGTTCTTC. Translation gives CASSRTWTGNTLGQFF.

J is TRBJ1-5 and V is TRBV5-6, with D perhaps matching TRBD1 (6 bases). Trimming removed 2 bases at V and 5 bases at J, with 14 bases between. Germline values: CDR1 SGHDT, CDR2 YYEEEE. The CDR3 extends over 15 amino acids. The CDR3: CASSLTGSGDQPQHF. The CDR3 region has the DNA TGTGCCAGCAGCTTAACAGGGTCTGGCGATCAGCCCCAGCATTTT.

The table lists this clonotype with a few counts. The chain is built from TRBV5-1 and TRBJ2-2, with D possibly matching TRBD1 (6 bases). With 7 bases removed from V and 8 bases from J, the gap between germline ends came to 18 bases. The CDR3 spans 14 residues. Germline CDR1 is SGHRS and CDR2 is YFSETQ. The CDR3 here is CASFRDTRSGELFF. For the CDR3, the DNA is TGCGCCAGCTTCCGGGACACTAGGTCAGGGGAGCTGTTTTTT.

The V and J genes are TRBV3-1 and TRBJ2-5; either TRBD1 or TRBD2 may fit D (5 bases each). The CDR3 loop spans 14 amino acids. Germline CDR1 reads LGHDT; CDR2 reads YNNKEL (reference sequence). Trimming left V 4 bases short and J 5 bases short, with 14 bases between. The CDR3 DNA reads TGTGCCAGCAGCCGAGGGGTGAGCTTTGAGACCCAGTACTTC. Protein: CASSRGVSFETQYF.

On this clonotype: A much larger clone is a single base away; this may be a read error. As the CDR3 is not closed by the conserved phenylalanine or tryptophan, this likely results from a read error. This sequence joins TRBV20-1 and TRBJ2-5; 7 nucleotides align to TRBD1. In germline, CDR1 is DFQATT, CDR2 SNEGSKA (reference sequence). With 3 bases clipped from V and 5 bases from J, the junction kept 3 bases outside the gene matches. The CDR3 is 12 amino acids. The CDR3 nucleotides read TGCAGTGCTAGGGTCAGGGGGGAGACCCAGTACCTC. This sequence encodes CSARVRGETQYL.

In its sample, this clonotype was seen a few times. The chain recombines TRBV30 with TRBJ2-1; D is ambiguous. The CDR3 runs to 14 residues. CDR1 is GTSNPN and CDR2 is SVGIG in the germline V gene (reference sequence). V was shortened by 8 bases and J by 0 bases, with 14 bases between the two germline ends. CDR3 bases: TGTGCCCGCACCTCAAAGAGCTCCTACAATGAGCAGTTCTTC. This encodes CARTSKSSYNEQFF.

DNA of the CDR3: TGTGCCAGCAGCAATAGCGGGGGGTTTCAAGAGACCCAGTACTTC. The encoded protein is CASSNSGGFQETQYF. V is TRBV12-3 or TRBV12-4 and J is TRBJ2-5, with 10 bases lining up with TRBD2. The CDR3 totals 15 residues. V dropped 6 bases and J dropped 2; count of bases not matched to a gene: 6.

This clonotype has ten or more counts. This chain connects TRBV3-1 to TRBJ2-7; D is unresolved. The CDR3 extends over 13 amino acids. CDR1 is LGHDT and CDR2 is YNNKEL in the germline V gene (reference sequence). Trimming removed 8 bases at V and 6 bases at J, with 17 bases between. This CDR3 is CASSPTQNSEQYF. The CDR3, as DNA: TGTGCCAGCTCCCCCACGCAAAATTCCGAGCAGTACTTC.

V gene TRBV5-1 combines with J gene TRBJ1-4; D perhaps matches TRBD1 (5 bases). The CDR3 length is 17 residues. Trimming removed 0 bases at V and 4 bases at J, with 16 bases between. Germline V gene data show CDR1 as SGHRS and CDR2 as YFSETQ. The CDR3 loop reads CASSLANSYGGNEKLFF. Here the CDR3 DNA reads TGCGCCAGCAGCTTGGCCAACAGCTACGGGGGTAATGAAAAACTGTTTTTT.

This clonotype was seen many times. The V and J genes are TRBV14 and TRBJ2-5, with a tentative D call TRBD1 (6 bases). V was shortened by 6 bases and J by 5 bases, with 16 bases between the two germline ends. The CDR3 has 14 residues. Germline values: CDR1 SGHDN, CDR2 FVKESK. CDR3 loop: CASRWVQGYETQYF. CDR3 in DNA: TGTGCCAGCAGATGGGTCCAGGGGTACGAGACCCAGTACTTC.